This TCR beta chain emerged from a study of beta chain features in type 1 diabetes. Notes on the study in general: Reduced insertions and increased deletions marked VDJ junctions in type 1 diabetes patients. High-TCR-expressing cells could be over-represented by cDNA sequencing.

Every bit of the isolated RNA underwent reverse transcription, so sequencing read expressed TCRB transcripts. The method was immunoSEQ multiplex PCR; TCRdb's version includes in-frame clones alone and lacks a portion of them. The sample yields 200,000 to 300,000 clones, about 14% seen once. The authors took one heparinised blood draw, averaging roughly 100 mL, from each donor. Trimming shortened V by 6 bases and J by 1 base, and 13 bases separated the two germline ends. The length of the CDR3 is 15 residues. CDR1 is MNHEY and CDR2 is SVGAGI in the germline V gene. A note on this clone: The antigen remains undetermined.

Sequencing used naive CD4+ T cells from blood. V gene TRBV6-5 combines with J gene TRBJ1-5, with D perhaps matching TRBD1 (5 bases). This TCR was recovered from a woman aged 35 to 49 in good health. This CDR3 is CASRSTAGSNQPQHF. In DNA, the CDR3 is TGTGCCAGCAGGTCGACAGCAGGGAGCAATCAGCCCCAGCATTTT.